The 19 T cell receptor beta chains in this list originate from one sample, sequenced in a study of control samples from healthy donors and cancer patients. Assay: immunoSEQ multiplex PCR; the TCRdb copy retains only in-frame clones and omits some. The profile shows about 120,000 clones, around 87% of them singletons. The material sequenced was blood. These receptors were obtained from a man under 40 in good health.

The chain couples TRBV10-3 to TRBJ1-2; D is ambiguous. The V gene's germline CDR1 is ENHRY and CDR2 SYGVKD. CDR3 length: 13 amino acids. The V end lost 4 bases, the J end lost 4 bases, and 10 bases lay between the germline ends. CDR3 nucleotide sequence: TGTGCCATCAGTGCCGAGGAGGGCTATGGCTACACCTTC. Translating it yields CAISAEEGYGYTF.

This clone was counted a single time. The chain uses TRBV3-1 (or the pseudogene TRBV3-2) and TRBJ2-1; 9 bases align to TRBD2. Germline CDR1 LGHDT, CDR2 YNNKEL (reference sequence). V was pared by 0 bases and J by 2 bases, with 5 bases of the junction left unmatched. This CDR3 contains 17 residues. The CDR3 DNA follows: TGTGCCAGCAGCCAAGATTCAGCGGGGGGTCCCTACAATGAGCAGTTCTTC. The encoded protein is CASSQDSAGGPYNEQFF.

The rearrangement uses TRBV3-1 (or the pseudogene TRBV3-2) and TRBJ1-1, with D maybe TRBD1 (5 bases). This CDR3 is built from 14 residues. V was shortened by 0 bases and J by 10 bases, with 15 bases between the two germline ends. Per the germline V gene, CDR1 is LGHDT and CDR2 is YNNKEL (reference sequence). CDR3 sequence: CASSQEEAGRVAFF. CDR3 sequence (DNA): TGTGCCAGCAGCCAAGAAGAGGCAGGGAGGGTAGCTTTCTTT.

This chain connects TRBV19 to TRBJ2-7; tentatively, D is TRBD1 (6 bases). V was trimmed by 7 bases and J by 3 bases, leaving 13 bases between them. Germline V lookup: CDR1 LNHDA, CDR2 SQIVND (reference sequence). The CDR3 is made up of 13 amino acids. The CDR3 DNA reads TGTGCCAGTACCGCACAGGGTAGCTACGAGCAGTACGTC. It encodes CASTAQGSYEQYV.

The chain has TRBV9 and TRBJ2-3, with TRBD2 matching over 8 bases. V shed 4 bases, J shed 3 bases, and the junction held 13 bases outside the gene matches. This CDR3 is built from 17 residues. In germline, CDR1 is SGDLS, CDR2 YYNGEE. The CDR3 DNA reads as TGTGCCAGCAGCCCCCCTGGCGGGGGGCCGAGAACAGATACGCAGTATTTT. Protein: CASSPPGGGPRTDTQYF.

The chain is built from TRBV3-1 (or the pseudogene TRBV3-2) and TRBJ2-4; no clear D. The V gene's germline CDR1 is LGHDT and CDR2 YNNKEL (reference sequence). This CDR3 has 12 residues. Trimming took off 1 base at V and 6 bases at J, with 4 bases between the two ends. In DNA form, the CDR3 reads TGTGCCAGCAGCCAAGTAGGAAACATTCAGTACTTC. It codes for CASSQVGNIQYF.

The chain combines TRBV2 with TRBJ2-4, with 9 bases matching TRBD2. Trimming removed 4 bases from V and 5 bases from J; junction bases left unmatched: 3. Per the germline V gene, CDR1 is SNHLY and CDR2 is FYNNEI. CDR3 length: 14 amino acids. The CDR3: CASSGRLAENIQYF. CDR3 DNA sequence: TGTGCCAGCAGTGGCAGACTAGCGGAAAACATTCAGTACTTC.

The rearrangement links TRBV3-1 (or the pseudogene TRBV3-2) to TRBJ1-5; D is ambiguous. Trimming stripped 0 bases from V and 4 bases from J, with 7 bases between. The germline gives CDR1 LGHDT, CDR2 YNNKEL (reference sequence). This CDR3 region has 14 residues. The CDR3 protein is CASSQENKNQPQHF. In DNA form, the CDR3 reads TGTGCCAGCAGCCAAGAAAACAAGAATCAGCCCCAGCATTTT.

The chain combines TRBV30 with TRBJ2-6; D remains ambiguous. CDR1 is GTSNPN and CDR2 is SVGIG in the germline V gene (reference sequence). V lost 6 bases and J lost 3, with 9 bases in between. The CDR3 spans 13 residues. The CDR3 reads CACYVNGANVLTF. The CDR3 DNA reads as TGTGCCTGCTATGTGAATGGGGCCAACGTCCTGACTTTC.

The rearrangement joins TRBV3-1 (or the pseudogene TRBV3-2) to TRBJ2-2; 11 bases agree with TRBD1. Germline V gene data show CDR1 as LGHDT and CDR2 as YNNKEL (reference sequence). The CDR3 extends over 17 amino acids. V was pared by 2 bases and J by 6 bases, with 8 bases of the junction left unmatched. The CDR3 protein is CASSQLGQGVKAGELFF. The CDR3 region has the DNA TGTGCCAGCAGCCAACTGGGACAGGGGGTAAAGGCCGGGGAGCTGTTTTTT.

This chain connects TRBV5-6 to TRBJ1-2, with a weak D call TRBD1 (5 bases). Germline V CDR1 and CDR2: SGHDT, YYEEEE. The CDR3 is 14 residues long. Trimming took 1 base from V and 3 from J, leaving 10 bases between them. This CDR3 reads CASSLTGIDYGYTF. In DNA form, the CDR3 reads TGTGCCAGCAGCTTGACAGGTATCGACTATGGCTACACCTTC.

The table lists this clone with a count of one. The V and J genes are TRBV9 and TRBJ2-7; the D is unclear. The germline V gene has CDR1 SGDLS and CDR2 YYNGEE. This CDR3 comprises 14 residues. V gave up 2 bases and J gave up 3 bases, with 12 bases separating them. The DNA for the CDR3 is TGTGCCAGCAGCGTCGGACGCCTAGGCTACGAGCAGTACTTC. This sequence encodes CASSVGRLGYEQYF.

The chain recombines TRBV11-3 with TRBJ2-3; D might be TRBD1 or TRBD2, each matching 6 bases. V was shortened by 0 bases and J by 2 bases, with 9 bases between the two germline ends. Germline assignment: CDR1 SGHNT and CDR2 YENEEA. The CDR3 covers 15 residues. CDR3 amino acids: CASSLEGGITDTQYF. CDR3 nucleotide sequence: TGTGCCAGCAGCTTAGAGGGGGGCATCACAGATACGCAGTATTTT. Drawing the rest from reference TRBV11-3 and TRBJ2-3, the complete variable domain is EAGVVQSPRYKIIEKKQPVAFWCNPISGHNTLYWYLQNLGQGPELLIRYENEEAVDDSQLPKDRFSAERLKGVDSTLKIQPAELGDSAVYLCASSLEGGITDTQYFGPGTRLTVL.

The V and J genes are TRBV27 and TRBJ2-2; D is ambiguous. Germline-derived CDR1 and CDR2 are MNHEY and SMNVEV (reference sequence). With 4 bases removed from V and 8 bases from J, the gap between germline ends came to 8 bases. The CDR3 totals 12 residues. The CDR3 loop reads CASSWIFGELFF. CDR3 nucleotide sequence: TGTGCCAGCAGTTGGATATTTGGGGAGCTGTTTTTT.

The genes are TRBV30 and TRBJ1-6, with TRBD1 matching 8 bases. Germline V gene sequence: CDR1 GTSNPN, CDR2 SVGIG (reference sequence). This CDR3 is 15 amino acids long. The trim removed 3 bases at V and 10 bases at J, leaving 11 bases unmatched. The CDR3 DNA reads TGTGCCTGGAGCGCGACCGGGACAGGAAAATCACCCCTCCACTTT. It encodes CAWSATGTGKSPLHF.

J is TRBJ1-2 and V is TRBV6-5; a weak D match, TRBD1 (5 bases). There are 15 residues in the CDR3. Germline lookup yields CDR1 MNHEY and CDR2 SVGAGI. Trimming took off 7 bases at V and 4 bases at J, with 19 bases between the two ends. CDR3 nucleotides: TGTGCCAGCACCCGAGGGACCGCGGGAGGCTATGGCTACACCTTC. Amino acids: CASTRGTAGGYGYTF.

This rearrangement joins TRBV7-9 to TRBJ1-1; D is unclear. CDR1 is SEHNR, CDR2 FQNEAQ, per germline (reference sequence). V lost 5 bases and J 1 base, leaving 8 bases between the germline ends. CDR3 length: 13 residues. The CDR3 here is CASSLTANTEAFF. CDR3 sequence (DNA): TGTGCCAGCAGCCTAACAGCGAACACTGAAGCTTTCTTT.

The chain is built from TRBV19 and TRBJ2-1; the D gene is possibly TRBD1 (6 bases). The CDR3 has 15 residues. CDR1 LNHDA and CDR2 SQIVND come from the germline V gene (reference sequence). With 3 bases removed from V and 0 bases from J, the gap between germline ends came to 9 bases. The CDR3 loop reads CASSIRRGSYNEQFF. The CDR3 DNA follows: TGTGCCAGTAGTATTCGCAGGGGCTCCTACAATGAGCAGTTCTTC.

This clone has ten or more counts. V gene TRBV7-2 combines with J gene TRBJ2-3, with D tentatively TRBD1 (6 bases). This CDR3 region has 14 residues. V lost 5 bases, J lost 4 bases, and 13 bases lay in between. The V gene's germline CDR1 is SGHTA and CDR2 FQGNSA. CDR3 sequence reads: CASSLNSGADTQYF. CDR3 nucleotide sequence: TGTGCCAGCAGCCTTAATTCAGGGGCAGATACGCAGTATTTT. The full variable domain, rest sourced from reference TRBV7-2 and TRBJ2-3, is GAGVSQSPSNKVTEKGKDVELRCDPISGHTALYWYRQSLGQGLEFLIYFQGNSAPDKSGLPSDRFSAERTGGSVSTLTIQRTQQEDSAVYLCASSLNSGADTQYFGPGTRLTVL.